The source of this TCR beta chain is a study of regulatory T cells in long-lasting Graves disease. Notes on the study in general: TCR diversity was lower in persistent Graves' patients than in newly diagnosed ones. Peripheral blood, not thyroid tissue, was the sole material studied. New patients shared fewer public clonotypes (966) than persistent patients did (2,741).

The time point denotes: newly diagnosed GD, antithyroid drugs for less than 3 months. Construction of the TCR library relied on RNA isolated from PBMCs. The TCR beta library used iRepertoire HTBI primers with Arm-PCR amplification of CDR3. TCRdb redid the calling of the multiplex PCR reads with MiXCR, one entry per CDR3 protein. The repertoire holds 500,000 or so distinct CDR3 sequences, with 14% as singletons. This clonotype was observed at least ten times. Its specificity is not known. This CDR3 comprises 16 residues. Trimming at V came to 2 bases and at J to 2 bases, leaving 8 bases not matched to a gene. Germline V gives CDR1 WNHNN, CDR2 SYGVQD (reference sequence). The same data also contributed to another study, on T cells in Graves' hyperthyroidism and ophthalmopathy. This second report adds: Hyperthyroidism in the patients, aged 18 to 65, was newly diagnosed and under 2 months in duration.

Source: peripheral blood mononuclear cells (PBMCs), taken at new diagnosis, from a patient treated with antithyroid drugs. The clonotype originates from a woman between 45 and 60 years old with Graves disease. The rearrangement joins TRBV10-1 to TRBJ1-2; 7 nucleotides match TRBD1. The CDR3 is CASSETLDRNNYGYTF. In nucleotides, the CDR3 is TGCGCCAGCAGTGAGACCCTGGACAGGAACAACTATGGCTACACCTTC.